This TCR beta chain was identified in a study of T cells in localized non-small cell lung cancer. The trim removed 8 bases at V and 2 bases at J, leaving 4 bases unmatched. The CDR3 covers 12 residues. The V gene's germline CDR1 is GTSNPN and CDR2 SVGIG (reference sequence). As regards this clone: Its antigen is not known.

Findings and limits, study-wide: Maximal T cell clonality occurred in uninvolved adjacent lung, with tumor ranking below it.

Generated by immunoSEQ multiplex PCR, the TCRdb table keeps only in-frame clones and is missing some. The table has about 33,000 clones, 78% seen once. The TCR comes from a male donor aged 60 or older with stage II squamous cell lung carcinoma. Sequencing used peripheral blood, obtained before any cancer treatment. V is TRBV30 and J is TRBJ2-7; 9 nucleotides line up with TRBD1. CDR3 sequence: CAGGDRAYEQYF. In nucleotides, the CDR3 is TGTGCCGGCGGGGACAGGGCCTACGAGCAGTACTTC.